These 2 T cell receptor beta chains came from one sample sequenced in a study of shared clonotypes between healthy human individuals. The assay was immunoSEQ multiplex PCR, and TCRdb's table has in-frame clones only and misses some. Of around 480,000 clones listed, nearly 80% are singletons. The sequenced material came from PBMCs. The source of these receptors is a woman aged 40 to 50 in good health. Some clones in this sample may be carry-over from other donors' samples.

The chain's CDR3 is CAISEDAGEGSGYTF. The DNA of the CDR3 is TGTGCCATCAGTGAGGATGCAGGGGAAGGTAGTGGCTACACCTTC. V is TRBV10-3 and J is TRBJ1-2; maybe TRBD1 (6 bases). The length of the CDR3 is 15 residues. V shed 2 bases and J shed 7 bases, with 17 bases lying between them. Per the germline V gene, CDR1 is ENHRY and CDR2 is SYGVKD.

The rearrangement uses TRBV28 and TRBJ1-5; 8 bases are a match to TRBD1. The CDR3 spans 15 residues. Germline values: CDR1 MDHEN, CDR2 SYDVKM. Germline trimming cut 6 bases from V and 2 bases from J; bases unmatched to any gene: 6. CDR3: CASRKTGGGNQPQHF. The CDR3 bases are TGTGCCAGCAGAAAAACAGGGGGGGGCAATCAGCCCCAGCATTTT.